This T cell receptor (beta chain) comes out of a study of shared clonotypes between healthy human individuals. Findings and limits, study-wide: Clonotypes not shared had lower generation probabilities than those common to all four donors. Estimated richness values were generally larger in naive subsets than in memory subsets.

The study separated CD4+ cells into CD45RA+ naive and CD45RA-negative memory subsets. Genomic DNA of every subset was divided equally among multiple immunoSEQ plates. The method was immunoSEQ multiplex PCR; TCRdb's version includes in-frame clones alone and lacks a portion of them. This sample has a few million clones, with approximately 93% found just once. Comments on this clone: Antigen unknown.

The TCR comes from a man between 18 and 35 years old in good health. Some clones in this sample may be carry-over from other donors' samples. The sequenced material came from naive CD4+ T cells from PBMCs. Documented subset: CD45RA+ positively selected.

CDR3 DNA sequence: TGTGCCAGCAGCTTAGGGAATCAGCCCCAGCATTTT. It is translated as CASSLGNQPQHF. This chain links TRBV5-6 with TRBJ1-5; D gene ambiguous. Trimming removed 2 bases at V and 4 bases at J, with 4 bases between. Per the germline V gene, CDR1 is SGHDT and CDR2 is YYEEEE. The CDR3 runs to 12 residues. Using reference TRBV5-6 and TRBJ1-5 for the parts outside the CDR3, the full variable domain is DAGVTQSPTHLIKTRGQQVTLRCSPKSGHDTVSWYQQALGQGPQFIFQYYEEEERQRGNFPDRFSGHQFPNYSSELNVNALLLGDSALYLCASSLGNQPQHFGDGTRLSIL.